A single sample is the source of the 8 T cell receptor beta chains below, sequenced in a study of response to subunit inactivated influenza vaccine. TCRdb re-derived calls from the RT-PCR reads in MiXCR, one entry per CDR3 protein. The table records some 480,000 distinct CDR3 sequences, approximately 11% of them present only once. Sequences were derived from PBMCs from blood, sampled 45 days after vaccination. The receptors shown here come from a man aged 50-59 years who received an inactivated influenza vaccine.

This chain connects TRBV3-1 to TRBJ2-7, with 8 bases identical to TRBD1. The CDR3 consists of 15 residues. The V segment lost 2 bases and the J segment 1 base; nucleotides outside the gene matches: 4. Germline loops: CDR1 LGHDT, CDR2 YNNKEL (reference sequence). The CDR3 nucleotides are TGTGCCAGCAGCCAACCGGGACAGGCGTCCTACGAGCAGTACTTC. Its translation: CASSQPGQASYEQYF.

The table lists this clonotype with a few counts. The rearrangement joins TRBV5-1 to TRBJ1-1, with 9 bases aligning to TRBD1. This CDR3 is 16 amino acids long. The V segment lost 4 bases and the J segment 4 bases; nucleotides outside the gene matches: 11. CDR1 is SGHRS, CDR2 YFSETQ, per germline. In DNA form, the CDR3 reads TGCGCCAGCAGCCTCCAGGGACAGGGTGGAGGCACTGAAGCTTTCTTT. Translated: CASSLQGQGGGTEAFF.

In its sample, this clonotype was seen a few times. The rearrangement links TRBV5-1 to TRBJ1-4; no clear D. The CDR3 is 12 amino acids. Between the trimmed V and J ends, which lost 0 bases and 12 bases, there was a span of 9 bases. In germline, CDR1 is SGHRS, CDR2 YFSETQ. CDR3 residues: CASSLVPEELFF. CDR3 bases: TGCGCCAGCAGCTTGGTACCGGAGGAACTGTTTTTT.

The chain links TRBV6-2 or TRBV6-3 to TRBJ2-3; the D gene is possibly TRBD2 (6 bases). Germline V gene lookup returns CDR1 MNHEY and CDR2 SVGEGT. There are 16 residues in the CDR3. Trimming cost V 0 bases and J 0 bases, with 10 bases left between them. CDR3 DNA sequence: TGTGCCAGCAGTTACTCGGCGGGAACTAGCACAGATACGCAGTATTTT. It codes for CASSYSAGTSTDTQYF.

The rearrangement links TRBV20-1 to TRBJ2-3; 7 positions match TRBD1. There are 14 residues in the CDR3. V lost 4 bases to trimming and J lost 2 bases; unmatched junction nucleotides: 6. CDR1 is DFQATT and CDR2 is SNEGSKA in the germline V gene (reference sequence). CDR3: CSAKRTGHTDTQYF. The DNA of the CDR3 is TGCAGTGCTAAAAGGACAGGTCACACAGATACGCAGTATTTT.

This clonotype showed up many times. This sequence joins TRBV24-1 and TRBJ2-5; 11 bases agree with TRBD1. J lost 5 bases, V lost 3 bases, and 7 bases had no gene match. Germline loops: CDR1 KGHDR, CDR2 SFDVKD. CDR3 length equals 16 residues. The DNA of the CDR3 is TGTGCCACCAGTGATAAGGACAGGGGGCTGGTGGAGACCCAGTACTTC. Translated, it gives CATSDKDRGLVETQYF.

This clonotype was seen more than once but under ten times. DNA of the CDR3: TGTGCCAGCAGTTTTGCGGGAGGTTCCGGGGAGCTGTTTTTT. Protein: CASSFAGGSGELFF. This chain links TRBV6-2 or TRBV6-3 with TRBJ2-2; 8 bases match TRBD2. Germline trimming cut 4 bases from V and 6 bases from J; bases unmatched to any gene: 4. The CDR3 loop spans 14 amino acids. Germline CDR1 is MNHEY and CDR2 is SVGEGT.

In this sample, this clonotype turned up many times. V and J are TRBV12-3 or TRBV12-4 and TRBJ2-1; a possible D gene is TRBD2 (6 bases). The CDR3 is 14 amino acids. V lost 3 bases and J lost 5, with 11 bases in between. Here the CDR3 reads CASSFRGTHNEQFF. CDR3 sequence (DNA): TGTGCCAGCAGTTTCCGGGGGACTCACAATGAGCAGTTCTTC.